This T cell receptor beta chain emerged from a study of T cells expressing NK-cell markers. General study results and limits: Once again these clonotypes came out on top in the CD3+CD56-NKG2C+ fraction of a few donors.

What made the TCR beta cDNA was 5'RACE template switching with UMIs. TCRdb reprocessed the 5' RACE reads and keeps a single row for each CDR3 protein, giving no DNA. The data include 200,000 to 300,000 distinct CDR3 sequences; the top ten clones carry roughly 0.4%. Germline V lookup: CDR1 LNHNV, CDR2 YYDKDF (reference sequence). The CDR3 spans 14 residues. Concerning this clonotype itself: Its target is unknown.

The chain is built from TRBV15 and TRBJ1-2; TCRdb reports TRBD1, a call that lacks DNA to check it against. The source material was blood T cells: a sorted CD56 or NKG2C T cell subset, CD4+ or CD8+ T cells, or bulk PBMC T cells (not recorded which). This receptor was identified in a young man in good health. CDR3 in amino acids: CATSRDQGAFGYTF.